This entry lists 25 T cell receptor beta chains sequenced from one sample in a study of cytomegalovirus exposure and HLA in healthy donors. The PCR ran on 60 Vbeta and 13 Jbeta primers. Produced via immunoSEQ multiplex PCR; TCRdb's table is partial and in-frame only. The sample shows 120,000 or so clones, about four fifths of them seen only once. The sequencing sample was made of PBMCs. The receptors here all came from a middle-aged woman in good health and CMV-seronegative.

The gene calls are TRBV6-1 and TRBJ2-3; TRBD2 aligns across 8 bases. Germline V gene lookup returns CDR1 MNHNS and CDR2 SASEGT. V dropped 3 bases and J dropped 2; count of bases not matched to a gene: 1. The CDR3 has 14 amino acids. CDR3 residues: CASSDGRATDTQYF. For the CDR3, the DNA is TGTGCCAGCAGTGACGGGAGGGCCACAGATACGCAGTATTTT.

The rearrangement links TRBV7-2 to TRBJ2-3; D is ambiguous. V lost 0 bases and J 1 base, leaving 8 bases between the germline ends. The germline V gene encodes CDR1 SGHTA and CDR2 FQGNSA. The CDR3 covers 15 residues. This CDR3 reads CASSLAGVGTDTQYF. CDR3 nucleotide sequence: TGTGCCAGCAGCTTAGCTGGAGTCGGCACAGATACGCAGTATTTT.

The chain is built from TRBV6-1 and TRBJ2-3, with TRBD2 identical over 8 bases. This CDR3 region has 15 residues. The V and J ends lost 1 base and 0 bases, in that order; junction bases with no gene match: 0. Germline-derived CDR1 and CDR2 are MNHNS and SASEGT. The CDR3 nucleotides are TGTGCCAGCAGTGAAGGCGGGAGGAGCACAGATACGCAGTATTTT. Protein: CASSEGGRSTDTQYF.

For this clone: Distinct nucleotide sequences in the sample also encode this CDR3. The chain is built from TRBV13 and TRBJ2-1; 11 positions match TRBD2. The CDR3 consists of 20 residues. The V gene's germline CDR1 is PRHDT and CDR2 FYEKMQ (reference sequence). Trimming took 6 bases from V and 10 from J; bases not matched to a gene: 26. As DNA, the CDR3 is TGTGCCAGCAGGTATTCCCCCGCACCGGGAACTAGCGGGAGAGGAAACGAGCAGTTCTTC. Translating gives CASRYSPAPGTSGRGNEQFF.

The chain combines TRBV6-6 with TRBJ1-1; TRBD1 might be the D (5 bases). V was cut by 7 bases and J by 0 bases, with 15 bases left in between. The CDR3 has 15 residues. Germline CDR1 and CDR2: MNHNY and SVGAGI (reference sequence). The CDR3 spells CASNPQTAMNTEAFF. The CDR3 DNA is TGTGCCAGCAACCCTCAGACAGCGATGAACACTGAAGCTTTCTTT.

The chain has TRBV7-9 and TRBJ1-2; 7 bases map to TRBD1. From germline, CDR1 is SEHNR and CDR2 FQNEAQ (reference sequence). This CDR3 contains 14 residues. With V trimmed by 2 bases and J by 4 bases, 4 bases remained unmatched. The CDR3 nucleotides are TGTGCCAGCAGCTTATGGGACAGCCTCTATGGCTACACCTTC. Protein: CASSLWDSLYGYTF.

CDR3 nucleotides: TGTGCCAGCAGTTACTCGTTCGGGGGCTATGGCTACACCTTC. Its protein product is CASSYSFGGYGYTF. The chain recombines TRBV6-5 with TRBJ1-2, with D perhaps matching TRBD1 (5 bases). V dropped 0 bases and J dropped 4 bases, with 9 bases sitting between them. Germline loops: CDR1 MNHEY, CDR2 SVGAGI. The CDR3 has 14 residues.

The V and J genes are TRBV30 and TRBJ1-2; 8 bases are a match to TRBD1. From germline, CDR1 is GTSNPN and CDR2 SVGIG (reference sequence). V shed 0 bases and J 7 bases; nucleotides not matched to a gene: 10. CDR3 length: 15 residues. For the CDR3, the DNA is TGTGCCTGGAGTGTACGAAGGACAGGGTCGAGTGGCTACACCTTC. Protein sequence: CAWSVRRTGSSGYTF.

This sequence joins TRBV19 and TRBJ1-3, with TRBD1 matching over 7 bases. Trimming took 5 bases from V and 2 from J; bases not matched to a gene: 6. Germline V gene data show CDR1 as LNHDA and CDR2 as SQIVND (reference sequence). This CDR3 has 15 amino acids. This CDR3 is CASSRQGSPGNTIYF. The DNA for the CDR3 is TGTGCCAGTAGTCGACAGGGTAGCCCTGGAAACACCATATATTTT.

The chain carries TRBV5-8 and TRBJ2-6; weak D call: TRBD1 (5 bases). Trimming stripped 0 bases from V and 2 bases from J, with 6 bases between. This CDR3 is 15 amino acids long. In germline, CDR1 is SGHTS, CDR2 YDEGEE. CDR3 sequence: CASSLEGAGANVLTF. CDR3 coding DNA: TGTGCCAGCAGCTTGGAAGGGGCTGGGGCCAACGTCCTGACTTTC.

The chain employs TRBV29-1 and TRBJ2-5; D unresolved. Germline CDR1 is SQVTM and CDR2 is ANQGSEA. There are 11 residues in the CDR3. With 7 bases removed from V and 5 bases from J, the gap between germline ends came to 11 bases. CDR3 DNA sequence: TGCAGCGCCAGCCCCGGGGAGACCCAGTACTTC. This sequence encodes CSASPGETQYF.

This clone was counted only a few times. The rearrangement uses TRBV6-5 and TRBJ2-7; 8 nucleotides agree with TRBD1. This CDR3 contains 16 residues. Germline lookup yields CDR1 MNHEY and CDR2 SVGAGI. Losses at the gene ends were 0 bases for V and 3 bases for J; bases not matched to a gene: 7. CDR3 coding DNA: TGTGCCAGCAGTTACTCTCTTCCGGGACAGGTCTACGAGCAGTACTTC. It translates to CASSYSLPGQVYEQYF.

The chain recombines TRBV19 with TRBJ2-3, with 7 positions matching TRBD1. CDR3 length equals 14 residues. Trimming cost V 5 bases and J 5 bases; bases outside gene matches: 7. CDR1 is LNHDA, CDR2 SQIVND, per germline (reference sequence). The CDR3 DNA reads as TGTGCCAGTAGTTACAGGGGATCAGGAGATACGCAGTATTTT. Amino acids: CASSYRGSGDTQYF.

The chain combines TRBV10-2 with TRBJ2-7; perhaps TRBD1 as D (5 bases). CDR1 is WSHSY and CDR2 is SAAADI in the germline V gene. This CDR3 contains 13 residues. Trimming took 10 bases from V and 5 from J, leaving 18 bases between them. The CDR3 sequence: CAITSGNPNEQYF. CDR3 bases: TGCGCCATTACGTCAGGGAATCCAAACGAGCAGTACTTC.

V gene TRBV7-8 combines with J gene TRBJ2-7; 8 nucleotides agree with TRBD2. Germline V gives CDR1 SGHVS, CDR2 FQNEAQ. V shed 3 bases and J 12 bases; nucleotides not matched to a gene: 10. The length of the CDR3 is 13 residues. The CDR3 region has the DNA TGTGCCAGCAGCTTGATAACGGGGGGGGATTGGTACTTC. Residues: CASSLITGGDWYF.

The chain carries TRBV4-2 and TRBJ2-5; 11 positions agree with TRBD2. The J segment lost 5 bases and the V segment lost 2 bases, leaving 7 bases of the junction unmatched. The CDR3 is 16 amino acids. Germline assignment: CDR1 LGHNA and CDR2 YNFKEQ. This chain's CDR3 is CASSQTPTSGAETQYF. In DNA, the CDR3 is TGTGCCAGCAGCCAAACCCCGACTAGCGGGGCGGAGACCCAGTACTTC.

The rearrangement links TRBV5-1 to TRBJ2-4, with 15 bases matching TRBD2. CDR3 length: 18 amino acids. CDR1 and CDR2 (germline): SGHRS, YFSETQ. Unmatched junction bases numbered 7, after V lost 4 bases and J lost 2 bases. CDR3 sequence: CASSPGGLAGGTKNIQYF. The DNA for the CDR3 is TGCGCCAGCAGCCCGGGGGGACTAGCGGGGGGAACCAAAAACATTCAGTACTTC.

The chain uses TRBV30 and TRBJ2-2, with a possible D match to TRBD2 (6 bases). Trimming stripped 3 bases from V and 3 bases from J, with 14 bases between. This CDR3 comprises 15 residues. The germline V gene has CDR1 GTSNPN and CDR2 SVGIG (reference sequence). The CDR3 is CAWSRRRGDTGELFF. Written as DNA, the CDR3 is TGTGCCTGGAGCCGCCGGCGGGGAGACACCGGGGAGCTGTTTTTT.

This chain connects TRBV5-1 to TRBJ2-1; D ambiguous. Germline assignment: CDR1 SGHRS and CDR2 YFSETQ. V shed 0 bases and J shed 4 bases, with 11 bases lying between them. This CDR3 is 15 amino acids long. For the CDR3, the DNA is TGCGCCAGCAGCTTGGTTGGGCAACAATACAATGAGCAGTTCTTC. This gives the protein CASSLVGQQYNEQFF.

V is TRBV11-1 and J is TRBJ1-1; D possibly corresponds to TRBD1 (6 bases). Per the germline V gene, CDR1 is SGHAT and CDR2 is FQDESV (reference sequence). V gave up 2 bases and J gave up 6 bases, with 22 bases separating them. This CDR3 has 17 residues. The DNA of the CDR3 is TGTGCCAGCAGCTTATTGGTGGGGGCAGAGGTGTATCCTGAAGCTTTCTTT. It is translated as CASSLLVGAEVYPEAFF.

The chain carries TRBV5-1 and TRBJ2-2, with 10 nucleotides matching TRBD2. CDR1 is SGHRS, CDR2 YFSETQ, per germline. CDR3 size: 19 residues. The junction had 15 bases not matched to a gene; V was cut back by 6 bases and J by 1 base. Here the CDR3 reads CASTSRDTWTSGNTGELFF. CDR3 DNA: TGCGCCAGCACGTCTCGGGACACCTGGACTAGCGGGAACACCGGGGAGCTGTTTTTT. Filled out from reference TRBV5-1 and TRBJ2-2, the complete variable domain reads KAGVTQTPRYLIKTRGQQVTLSCSPISGHRSVSWYQQTPGQGLQFLFEYFSETQRNKGNFPGRFSGRQFSNSRSEMNVSTLELGDSALYLCASTSRDTWTSGNTGELFFGEGSRLTVL.

This clone was counted a few times. The CDR3 spells CATSSGLTREQYF. CDR3 nucleotides: TGTGCCACCAGCTCGGGACTCACGAGGGAGCAGTACTTC. The chain joins TRBV2 to TRBJ2-7; the D gene is possibly TRBD2 (6 bases). The CDR3 sequence is 13 residues long. Germline CDR1 and CDR2: SNHLY and FYNNEI. The V gene lost 10 bases and the J gene lost 7 bases, with 20 bases spanning the gap.

This clone was observed a single time. This chain joins TRBV6-5 and TRBJ2-7, with 10 bases aligning to TRBD1. V shed 7 bases, J shed 1 base, and the junction held 7 bases outside the gene matches. The CDR3 spans 15 residues. Looked up from germline, CDR1 is MNHEY and CDR2 is SVGAGI. CDR3 loop: CASKIDRGQSYEQYF. DNA for the CDR3: TGTGCCAGCAAAATCGACAGGGGGCAGTCCTACGAGCAGTACTTC.

J is TRBJ1-2 and V is TRBV4-1; TRBD1 matches 8 bases. CDR3 length: 16 residues. CDR1 is MGHRA and CDR2 is YSYEKL in the germline V gene. Losses at the gene ends were 3 bases for V and 4 bases for J; bases not matched to a gene: 10. The DNA of the CDR3 is TGCGCCAGCAGCCAGGCGGACAGGGAGGTTGCCTATGGCTACACCTTC. Its protein is CASSQADREVAYGYTF.

This clone was counted once. This chain connects TRBV6-5 to TRBJ1-2; D gene uncertain. The CDR3 is made up of 14 amino acids. Per germline, CDR1 MNHEY and CDR2 SVGAGI. Between the trimmed V and J ends, which lost 2 bases and 1 base, there was a span of 8 bases. Here the CDR3 reads CASSYNAFNYGYTF. The CDR3 bases are TGTGCCAGCAGTTACAATGCGTTTAACTATGGCTACACCTTC.